Listed below are T cell receptor beta chains from one sample, sequenced in a study of T cells in Graves' hyperthyroidism and ophthalmopathy. TCRdb processed the multiplex PCR reads anew with MiXCR; each CDR3 protein has one entry. In the table there are approximately 250,000 distinct CDR3 sequences, roughly 22% of which are singletons. The sequenced sample consisted of blood. These receptor sequences come from a woman aged 35 to 49 with Graves' ophthalmopathy. Each CDR3 is given with its conserved first and last residue. A D gene is named only where the DNA matches it firmly. Some rows have no size entry. The others give once, few or many, or a class for an expanded clone.

d_gene: TRBD2; len: 19; j_gene: TRBJ2-7; v_gene: TRBV4-1; abundance: many; CDR3nt: TGCGCCAGCAGCCAAGCGGGGGCTAGCGGGAGTCTCAGCTCCTACGAGCAGTACTTC; CDR3aa: CASSQAGASGSLSSYEQYF
d_gene: TRBD2; len: 18; j_gene: TRBJ2-5; v_gene: TRBV5-1; abundance: many; CDR3nt: TGCGCCAGCAGCCCGGGGACTAGCGGGATAGAATCGGGAGAGACCCAGTACTTC; CDR3aa: CASSPGTSGIESGETQYF
d_gene: -; len: 12; j_gene: TRBJ2-7; v_gene: TRBV11-2; abundance: many; CDR3nt: TGTGCCAGCGCTATCCACTCCTACGAGCAGTACTTC; CDR3aa: CASAIHSYEQYF
d_gene: -; len: 16; j_gene: TRBJ2-5; v_gene: TRBV27; abundance: many; CDR3nt: TGTGCCACCGAGATACTCACTAAGGGCAGCCAAGAGACCCAGTACTTC; CDR3aa: CATEILTKGSQETQYF
d_gene: -; len: 13; j_gene: TRBJ2-7; v_gene: TRBV28; abundance: many; CDR3nt: TGTGCCAGCACCCTAAGGGATCTCTCTGAGCAGTACTTC; CDR3aa: CASTLRDLSEQYF
d_gene: -; len: 14; j_gene: TRBJ2-5; v_gene: TRBV12-3/TRBV12-4; abundance: few; CDR3nt: TGTGCCAGCAGTTTGTACGGCGACCAAGAGACCCAGTACTTC; CDR3aa: CASSLYGDQETQYF
d_gene: -; len: 19; j_gene: TRBJ1-5; v_gene: TRBV12-3/TRBV12-4; abundance: many; CDR3nt: TGTGCCAGCAGTTTACGTGCAGGTCTAACTGCCGGTAGTAATCAGCCCCAGCATTTT; CDR3aa: CASSLRAGLTAGSNQPQHF
d_gene: -; len: 18; j_gene: TRBJ2-5; v_gene: TRBV19; abundance: many; CDR3nt: TGTGCCAGTAGCGAAAGTAGCGGCTCCAACGGTGTGCAAGAGACCCAGTACTTC; CDR3aa: CASSESSGSNGVQETQYF
d_gene: -; len: 15; j_gene: TRBJ1-5; v_gene: TRBV6-1; abundance: many; CDR3nt: TGTGCCAGCAGCTCCGGGACTTTTGGCTATCAGCCCCAGCATTTT; CDR3aa: CASSSGTFGYQPQHF
d_gene: -; len: 14; j_gene: TRBJ1-1; v_gene: TRBV6-1; abundance: -; CDR3nt: TGTGCCAGCAATGATAGGGCCAAGAGGCCTGAAGCTTTCTTT; CDR3aa: CASNDRAKRPEAFF
d_gene: -; len: 14; j_gene: TRBJ1-1; v_gene: TRBV6-5; abundance: many; CDR3nt: TGTGCCAGCAGTTATCAGGGGCCGGGCACTGAAGCTTTCTTT; CDR3aa: CASSYQGPGTEAFF
d_gene: -; len: 14; j_gene: TRBJ2-4; v_gene: TRBV11-2; abundance: -; CDR3nt: TGTGCCAGCAGCCCCGAGGGGCCGAAAAACATTCAGTACTTC; CDR3aa: CASSPEGPKNIQYF
d_gene: -; len: 13; j_gene: TRBJ2-7; v_gene: TRBV2; abundance: many; CDR3nt: TGTGCCAGCAGTGTTTTAGGGGGTGGCGAGCAGTACTTC; CDR3aa: CASSVLGGGEQYF